The 6 T cell receptor beta chains given below trace back to one sample, sequenced in a study of vaccination and CD4 T cells after COVID-19. Antigens for these TCRs are unknown. CD4+ T cells that had been cultured provided DNA sequenced with the Oncomine TCR Beta short-read assay. From cultured CD4+ T cells, genomic DNA was extracted. MiXCR was run by TCRdb on the PCR reads, yielding one entry per CDR3 protein. This repertoire shows about 10,000 distinct CDR3 sequences, about 32% found once; its top ten account for 10% to 15%. Treatment indicated: approximately 11-day PBMC culture with coronavirus spike peptide pools or control peptides (ViraFEST assay). It was before the COVID-19 pandemic (2011-2018) that the unexposed donor's CD4+ T cells were collected. Sequenced sample: CD4+ T cells from blood, cultured in vitro. All receptors come from a human donor in good health.

By proportion, this clonotype is medium-sized. This chain joins TRBV27 and TRBJ1-6; 11 positions agree with TRBD1. Germline-derived CDR1 and CDR2 are MNHEY and SMNVEV (reference sequence). V trimming: 5 bases; J trimming: 8 bases; junction bases outside the gene matches: 5. The CDR3 loop spans 15 amino acids. For the CDR3, the DNA is TGTGCCAGCAGTCCATTGGGACAGGGGGATTCACCCCTCCACTTT. Its translation: CASSPLGQGDSPLHF.

The chain carries TRBV20-1 and TRBJ2-1, with 10 bases that match TRBD2. This CDR3 has 14 amino acids. From germline, CDR1 is DFQATT and CDR2 SNEGSKA (reference sequence). J gave up 3 bases and V 6 bases, and 5 bases lay outside the gene matches. CDR3 residues: CSAPGLADYNEQFF. CDR3 sequence (DNA): TGCAGTGCGCCCGGACTAGCGGACTACAATGAGCAGTTCTTC.

The chain uses TRBV30 and TRBJ1-5; unclear D gene. Germline assignment: CDR1 GTSNPN and CDR2 SVGIG (reference sequence). Trimming cost V 5 bases and J 0 bases, with 8 bases left between them. This CDR3 is 13 amino acids long. CDR3 in DNA: TGTGCCTGGGGCCAGGATAGCAATCAGCCCCAGCATTTT. Translated: CAWGQDSNQPQHF.

This clonotype was recorded a few times. The chain links TRBV28 to TRBJ2-3; TRBD2 is a possible D gene (6 bases). Germline V gene data show CDR1 as MDHEN and CDR2 as SYDVKM. This CDR3 is 17 amino acids long. Trimming shortened V by 6 bases and J by 2 bases, and 21 bases separated the two germline ends. CDR3 residues: CASRNWEVPPVTDTQYF. The CDR3 coding sequence is TGTGCCAGCAGGAACTGGGAGGTCCCTCCTGTCACAGATACGCAGTATTTT.

J is TRBJ2-2 and V is TRBV19; possible D gene TRBD1, 6 bases. CDR3 size: 18 residues. Per germline, CDR1 LNHDA and CDR2 SQIVND (reference sequence). V lost 0 bases and J lost 4, with 18 bases in between. Here the CDR3 DNA reads TGTGCCAGTAGTATAGACACCTCACAGGGCCGAGGCACCGGGGAGCTGTTTTTT. Its protein is CASSIDTSQGRGTGELFF.

The chain carries TRBV9 and TRBJ2-3; 9 bases match TRBD2. Trimming at V came to 4 bases and at J to 2 bases, leaving 14 bases not matched to a gene. Germline V gene lookup returns CDR1 SGDLS and CDR2 YYNGEE. This CDR3 is built from 18 residues. The CDR3 DNA follows: TGTGCCAGCAGCCCGGTTAGGTTTGGCGGGAGGGACACAGATACGCAGTATTTT. Amino acid sequence: CASSPVRFGGRDTDTQYF.